This T cell receptor beta chain was captured in a study of cytomegalovirus exposure and HLA in healthy donors. Vbeta (60) and Jbeta (13) primers were used in the PCR. Generated by immunoSEQ multiplex PCR, the TCRdb table keeps only in-frame clones and is missing some. Here the sample spans about 120,000 clones, approximately 81% being singletons. Concerning this clone: Its specificity is unknown.

Findings and caveats of the study: The authors later linked a missense DCLRE1C variant to TCR beta V- and J-gene trimming.

V gave up 6 bases and J gave up 1 base; unmatched junction bases: 14. The germline gives CDR1 MRHNA, CDR2 SNTAGT. The CDR3 has 18 residues. The receptor comes from a woman aged 25 to 39 in good health and CMV-seronegative. Sequenced sample: PBMCs. This rearrangement joins TRBV6-4 to TRBJ2-3; 9 bases map to TRBD2. The CDR3 spells CASRNQGVAGVRTDTQYF. The CDR3 DNA reads as TGTGCCAGCAGGAACCAGGGGGTAGCGGGAGTCCGCACAGATACGCAGTATTTT.